This T cell receptor (beta chain) was obtained from a study of T cells in Graves' hyperthyroidism and ophthalmopathy. Findings and caveats of the study: In blood, most of the thyroid clonotypes expanded above 0.001 were also present. Onset of ophthalmopathy came a median roughly 6.5 months after the model predicted it.

The TCR beta CDR3 regions underwent amplification using RNA transcripts as the source. During a first-round RT-PCR of the TCR CDR3, the HTBI primer set was used. Each CDR3 protein gets one entry after TCRdb re-called the multiplex PCR reads with MiXCR. The sample consists of around 300,000 distinct CDR3 sequences, 14% of them appearing once. Turning to this clonotype: The antigen remains unidentified.

CDR3 size: 15 residues. V was cut by 4 bases and J by 7 bases, with 16 bases left in between. Germline V gives CDR1 SNHLY, CDR2 FYNNEI. Criteria for exclusion of patients were uncontrolled infection, other autoimmune disease, pregnancy or lactation. This clonotype was obtained from a woman between 25 and 40 years old with Graves' hyperthyroidism. V and J are TRBV2 and TRBJ2-2; perhaps D is TRBD1 or TRBD2 (5 bases each). The sequencing input was blood. This chain's CDR3 is CASSGAGTKIGELFF. DNA of the CDR3: TGTGCCAGCAGTGGGGCTGGGACGAAGATCGGGGAGCTGTTTTTT.